This T cell receptor (beta chain) stems from a study of blood T cells in healthy people across ages. Findings of the study overall: Naive T cell percentage and TCR beta diversity correlated strongly. The unknown donor CMV status may have confounded expanded clonotype changes.

Sample-barcoded 5' priming and a J-beta primer mix drove a second PCR of 7 to 11 cycles. TCRdb reprocessed the 5' RACE reads with MiXCR, giving one entry per CDR3 protein. The table has over 1,300,000 distinct CDR3 sequences, 55% to 75% seen once. V gave up 4 bases and J gave up 0 bases, with 10 bases separating them. CDR3 length: 14 amino acids. Germline V gives CDR1 MNHEY, CDR2 SVGAGI. To note about this clonotype: The antigen remains undetermined.

This receptor was taken from a man younger than 35 in good health. The source material was blood. The J gene is TRBJ2-7, the V gene TRBV6-5, with D unclear. The CDR3 DNA reads TGTGCCAGCAGTTTTCGAGTCCACTCCTACGAGCAGTACTTC. Translation gives CASSFRVHSYEQYF.